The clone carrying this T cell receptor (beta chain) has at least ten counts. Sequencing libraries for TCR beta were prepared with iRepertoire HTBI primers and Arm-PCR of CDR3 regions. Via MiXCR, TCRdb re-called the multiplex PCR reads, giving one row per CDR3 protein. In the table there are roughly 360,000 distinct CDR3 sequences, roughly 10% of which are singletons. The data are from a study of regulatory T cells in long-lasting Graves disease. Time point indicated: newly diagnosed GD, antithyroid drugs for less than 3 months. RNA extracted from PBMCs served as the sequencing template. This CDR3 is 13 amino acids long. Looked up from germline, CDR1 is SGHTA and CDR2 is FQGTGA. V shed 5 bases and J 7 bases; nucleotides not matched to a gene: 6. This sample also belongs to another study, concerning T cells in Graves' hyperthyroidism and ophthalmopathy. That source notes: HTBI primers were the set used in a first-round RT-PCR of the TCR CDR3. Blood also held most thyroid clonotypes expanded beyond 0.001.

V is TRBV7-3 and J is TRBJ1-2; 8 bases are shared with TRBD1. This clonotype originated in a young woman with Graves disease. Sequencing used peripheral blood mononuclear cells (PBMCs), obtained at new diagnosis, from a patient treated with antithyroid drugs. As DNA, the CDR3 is TGTGCCAGCAGCCCAGGGGGCCATGGTGGCTACACCTTC. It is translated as CASSPGGHGGYTF.